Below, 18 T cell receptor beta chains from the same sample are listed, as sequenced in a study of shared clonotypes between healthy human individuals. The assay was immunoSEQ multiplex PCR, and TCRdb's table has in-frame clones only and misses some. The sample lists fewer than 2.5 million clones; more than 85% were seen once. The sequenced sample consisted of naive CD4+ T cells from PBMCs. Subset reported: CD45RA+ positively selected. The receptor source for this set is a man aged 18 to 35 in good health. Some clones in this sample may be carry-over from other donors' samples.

The CDR3 spells CASSFGQGQAFF. DNA of the CDR3: TGTGCCAGCAGCTTTGGACAGGGTCAAGCTTTCTTT. The gene calls are TRBV11-3 and TRBJ1-1; 8 bases map to TRBD1. This CDR3 has 12 residues. The V and J ends lost 3 bases and 9 bases, in that order; junction bases with no gene match: 3. CDR1 is SGHNT and CDR2 is YENEEA in the germline V gene.

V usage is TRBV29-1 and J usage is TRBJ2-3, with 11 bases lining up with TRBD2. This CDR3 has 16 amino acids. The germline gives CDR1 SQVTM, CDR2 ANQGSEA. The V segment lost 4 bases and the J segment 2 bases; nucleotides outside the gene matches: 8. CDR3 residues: CSVGQLAGESTDTQYF. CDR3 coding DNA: TGCAGCGTTGGTCAACTAGCGGGAGAATCCACAGATACGCAGTATTTT.

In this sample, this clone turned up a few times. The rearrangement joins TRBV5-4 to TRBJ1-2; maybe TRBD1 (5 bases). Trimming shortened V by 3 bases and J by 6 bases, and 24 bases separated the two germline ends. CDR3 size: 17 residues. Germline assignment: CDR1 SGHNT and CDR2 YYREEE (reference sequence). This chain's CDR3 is CASSSSTRPLGGDGYTF. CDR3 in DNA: TGTGCCAGCAGCTCGTCGACACGCCCGCTTGGGGGGGATGGCTACACCTTC.

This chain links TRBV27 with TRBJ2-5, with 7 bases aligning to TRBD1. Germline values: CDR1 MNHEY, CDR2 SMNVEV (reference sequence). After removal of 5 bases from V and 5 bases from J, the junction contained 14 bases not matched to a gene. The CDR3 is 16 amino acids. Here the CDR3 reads CASSPRQGPLGETQYF. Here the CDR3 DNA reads TGTGCCAGCAGTCCCCGACAGGGACCCCTTGGGGAGACCCAGTACTTC.

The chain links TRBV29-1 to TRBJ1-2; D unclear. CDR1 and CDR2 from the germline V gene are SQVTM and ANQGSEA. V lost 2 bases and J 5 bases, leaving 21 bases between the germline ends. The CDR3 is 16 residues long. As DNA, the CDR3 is TGCAGCGTTGAACATATCGTCCAGCCGGTAGCGTATGGCTACACCTTC. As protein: CSVEHIVQPVAYGYTF.

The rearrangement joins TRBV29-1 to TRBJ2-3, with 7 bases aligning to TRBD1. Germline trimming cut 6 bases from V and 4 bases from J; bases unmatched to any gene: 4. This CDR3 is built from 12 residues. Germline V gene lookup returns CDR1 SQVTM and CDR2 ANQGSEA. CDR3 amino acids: CSVRQGSDTQYF. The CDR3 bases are TGCAGCGTCCGACAGGGTTCAGATACGCAGTATTTT.

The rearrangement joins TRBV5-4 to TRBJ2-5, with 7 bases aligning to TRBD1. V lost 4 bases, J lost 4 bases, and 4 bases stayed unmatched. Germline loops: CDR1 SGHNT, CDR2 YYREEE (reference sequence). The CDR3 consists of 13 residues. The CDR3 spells CASSQQGSETQYF. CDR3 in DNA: TGTGCCAGCAGCCAACAGGGGTCAGAGACCCAGTACTTC.

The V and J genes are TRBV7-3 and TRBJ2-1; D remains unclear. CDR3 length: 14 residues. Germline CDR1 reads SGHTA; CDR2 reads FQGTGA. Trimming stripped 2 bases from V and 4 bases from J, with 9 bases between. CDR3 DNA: TGTGCCAGCAGCTTAGTCCCGGAATACAATGAGCAGTTCTTC. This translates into CASSLVPEYNEQFF.

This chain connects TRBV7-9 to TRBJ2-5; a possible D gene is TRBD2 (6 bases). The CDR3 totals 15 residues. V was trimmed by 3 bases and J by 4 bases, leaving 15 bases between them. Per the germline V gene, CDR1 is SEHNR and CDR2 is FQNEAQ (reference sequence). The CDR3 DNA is TGTGCCAGCAGCTTGCTAAGCGGGCCCAGAGAGACCCAGTACTTC. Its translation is CASSLLSGPRETQYF. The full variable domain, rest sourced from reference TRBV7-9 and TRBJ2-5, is DTGVSQNPRHKITKRGQNVTFRCDPISEHNRLYWYRQTLGQGPEFLTYFQNEAQLEKSRLLSDRFSAERPKGSFSTLEIQRTEQGDSAMYLCASSLLSGPRETQYFGPGTRLLVL.

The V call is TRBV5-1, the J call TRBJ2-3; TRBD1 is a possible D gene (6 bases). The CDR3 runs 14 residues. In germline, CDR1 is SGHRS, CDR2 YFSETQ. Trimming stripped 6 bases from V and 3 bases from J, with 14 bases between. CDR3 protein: CASKYNRETDTQYF. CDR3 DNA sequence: TGCGCCAGCAAGTACAACAGGGAAACAGATACGCAGTATTTT.

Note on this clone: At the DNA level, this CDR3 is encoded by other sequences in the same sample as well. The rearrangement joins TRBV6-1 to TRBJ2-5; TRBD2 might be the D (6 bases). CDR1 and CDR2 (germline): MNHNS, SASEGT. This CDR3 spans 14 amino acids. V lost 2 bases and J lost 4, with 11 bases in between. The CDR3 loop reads CASSEPGRGETQYF. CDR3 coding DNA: TGTGCCAGCAGTGAACCAGGGCGGGGAGAGACCCAGTACTTC.

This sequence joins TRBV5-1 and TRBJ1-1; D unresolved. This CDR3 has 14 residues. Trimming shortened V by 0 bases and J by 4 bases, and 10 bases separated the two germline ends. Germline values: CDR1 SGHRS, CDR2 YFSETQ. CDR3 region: CASSLGQPGTEAFF. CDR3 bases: TGCGCCAGCAGCTTGGGGCAACCGGGCACTGAAGCTTTCTTT.

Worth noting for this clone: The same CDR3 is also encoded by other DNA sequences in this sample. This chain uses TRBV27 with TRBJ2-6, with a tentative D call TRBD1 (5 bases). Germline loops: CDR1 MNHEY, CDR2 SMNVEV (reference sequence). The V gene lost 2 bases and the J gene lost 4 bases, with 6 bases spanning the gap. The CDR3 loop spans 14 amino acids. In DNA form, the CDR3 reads TGTGCCAGCAGTTTAAGGGGCGGGGCCAACGTCCTGACTTTC. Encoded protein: CASSLRGGANVLTF.

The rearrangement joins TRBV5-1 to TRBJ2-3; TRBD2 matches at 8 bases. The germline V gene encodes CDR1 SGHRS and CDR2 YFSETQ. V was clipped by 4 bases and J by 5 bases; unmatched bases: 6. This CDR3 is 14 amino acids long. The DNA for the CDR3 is TGCGCCAGCAGCGACCGGGGGGGCGGAGATACGCAGTATTTT. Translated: CASSDRGGGDTQYF.

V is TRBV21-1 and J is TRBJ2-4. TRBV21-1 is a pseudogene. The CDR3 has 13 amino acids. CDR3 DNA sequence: TGTGCCAGCAGCAAAGCTCCGGGGACCATTCAGTACTTC. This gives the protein CASSKAPGTIQYF.

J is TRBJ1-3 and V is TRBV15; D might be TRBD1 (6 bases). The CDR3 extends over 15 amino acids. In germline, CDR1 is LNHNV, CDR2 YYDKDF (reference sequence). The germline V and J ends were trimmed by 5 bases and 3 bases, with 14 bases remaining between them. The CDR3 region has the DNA TGTGCCACCAGCGGCGGGGGGGCGAGTGGAAACACCATATATTTT. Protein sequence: CATSGGGASGNTIYF.

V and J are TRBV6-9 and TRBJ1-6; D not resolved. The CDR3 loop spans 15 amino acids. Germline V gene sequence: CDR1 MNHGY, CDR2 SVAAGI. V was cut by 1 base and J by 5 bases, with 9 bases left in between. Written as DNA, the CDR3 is TGTGCCAGCAGTTATTTCGACGGTCATAATTCACCCCTCCACTTT. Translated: CASSYFDGHNSPLHF.

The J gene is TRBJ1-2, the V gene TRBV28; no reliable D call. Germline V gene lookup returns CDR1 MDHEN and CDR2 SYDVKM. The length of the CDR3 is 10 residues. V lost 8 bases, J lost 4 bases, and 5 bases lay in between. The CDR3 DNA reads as TGTGCCAGCTGGTTCTATGGCTACACCTTC. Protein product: CASWFYGYTF.